This TCR beta chain is from a study of immune heterogeneity within non-small cell lung tumors. The wider study: It was found that the tumors were several squamous cell carcinomas, over 9 non-squamous carcinomas and 1 not otherwise specified.

The TCR beta CDR3 region underwent multiplex PCR amplification with 32 V and 13 J primers. MiXCR, applied by TCRdb to the multiplex PCR reads, yields one record per CDR3 protein. Here the sample spans about 11,000 distinct CDR3 sequences, less than 30% being singletons. Details on this clonotype: At one end the junction does not follow the germline gene, possibly because of a read error.

This CDR3 is built from 15 residues. The starting template was genomic DNA from bulk tumor, 450 to 650 ng per sample. The authors collected several far-apart biopsies from each primary tumor during surgery. Curative surgery was performed on patients who had untreated, newly diagnosed non-small cell lung cancer. Sequenced material: lung tumor tissue. V and J are TRBV12-3 or TRBV12-4 and TRBJ1-1; D uncertain. This sequence originates from a man between 50 and 59 years old with non-small cell lung cancer. CDR3 DNA sequence: TGTGTCAGCAGTTCGCTCTGGGCAGCGAACACTGAAGCTTTCTTT. This sequence encodes CVSSSLWAANTEAFF.